The 20 T cell receptor beta chains below come from one sample, sequenced in a study of blood T cell repertoires in COVID-19. Data came from immunoSEQ multiplex PCR; TCRdb stores just in-frame clones and leaves some out. The sample yields about 100,000 clones, around four fifths seen once. The sample was peripheral blood. The receptors shown here come from a woman in her seventies with acute or convalescent COVID-19.

This chain links TRBV5-1 with TRBJ1-1; tentatively, D is TRBD1 (6 bases). The CDR3 consists of 15 residues. V gave up 4 bases and J gave up 7 bases, with 20 bases separating them. The germline CDR1 and CDR2 sequences are SGHRS and YFSETQ. The CDR3 loop is CASSTGQSNIIEAFF. The CDR3 nucleotides read TGCGCCAGCAGCACAGGACAGTCAAATATTATTGAAGCTTTCTTT.

This rearrangement joins TRBV6-2 or TRBV6-3 to TRBJ2-3; tentative D call: TRBD2 (6 bases). The CDR3 is 14 amino acids. The ends were cut back, 3 bases at V and 4 bases at J, with 11 bases in the middle. From germline, CDR1 is MNHEY and CDR2 SVGEGT. CDR3 sequence (DNA): TGTGCCAGCAGTTATGGGAGGCCCCCAGATACGCAGTATTTT. This gives the protein CASSYGRPPDTQYF.

This clone has a handful of counts. The chain is built from TRBV7-6 and TRBJ1-2, with D unclear. CDR1 is SGHVS and CDR2 is FNYEAQ in the germline V gene. The V end lost 2 bases, the J end lost 8 bases, and 18 bases lay between the germline ends. The CDR3 is made up of 15 amino acids. CDR3 protein: CASSLQHEKARGYTF. The CDR3 nucleotides read TGTGCCAGCAGCTTACAACATGAGAAGGCCAGGGGCTACACCTTC. Together with reference TRBV7-6 and TRBJ1-2, the CDR3 gives the full variable domain: GAGVSQSPRYKVTKRGQDVALRCDPISGHVSLYWYRQALGQGPEFLTYFNYEAQQDKSGLPNDRFSAERPEGSISTLTIQRTEQRDSAMYRCASSLQHEKARGYTFGSGTRLTVV.

This chain links TRBV19 with TRBJ1-5; D is ambiguous. V lost 4 bases and J lost 0, with 10 bases in between. CDR1 and CDR2 from the germline V gene are LNHDA and SQIVND (reference sequence). The CDR3 is made up of 15 amino acids. CDR3 DNA sequence: TGTGCCAGTAGTAACTCCAAGTCTAGCAATCAGCCCCAGCATTTT. Amino acid sequence: CASSNSKSSNQPQHF. The variable domain in full, completed from reference TRBV19 and TRBJ1-5, reads DGGITQSPKYLFRKEGQNVTLSCEQNLNHDAMYWYRQDPGQGLRLIYYSQIVNDFQKGDIAEGYSVSREKKESFPLTVTSAQKNPTAFYLCASSNSKSSNQPQHFGDGTRLSIL.

The V and J genes are TRBV5-1 and TRBJ2-3; 12 nucleotides match TRBD1. This CDR3 has 17 residues. Losses at the gene ends were 0 bases for V and 2 bases for J; bases not matched to a gene: 4. From germline, CDR1 is SGHRS and CDR2 YFSETQ. The CDR3, as DNA: TGCGCCAGCAGCTTGGGGTGGGGACAGGGGGCCACAGATACGCAGTATTTT. Protein: CASSLGWGQGATDTQYF.

The chain is built from TRBV10-3 and TRBJ1-3, with TRBD1 matching over 9 bases. The germline V gene has CDR1 ENHRY and CDR2 SYGVKD. V shed 10 bases and J 6 bases; nucleotides not matched to a gene: 13. The CDR3 is 15 amino acids. CDR3 DNA sequence: TGTGCCACCTCCGTGGATCGACAGGGGGAAAACACCATATATTTT. It translates to CATSVDRQGENTIYF.

The chain has TRBV6-5 and TRBJ2-2, with D perhaps TRBD2 (5 bases). Germline V CDR1 and CDR2: MNHEY, SVGAGI. Trimming took off 11 bases at V and 5 bases at J, with 21 bases between the two ends. The CDR3 runs 15 residues. CDR3 residues: CASSTTARETGELFF. The CDR3 region has the DNA TGTGCCTCCTCAACTACAGCTAGGGAGACCGGGGAGCTGTTTTTT.

The CDR3 DNA reads TGTGCCTGGAGCCCCCGGGACAGGGCGAACACCGGGGAGCTGTTTTTT. Protein product: CAWSPRDRANTGELFF. This chain links TRBV30 with TRBJ2-2; 9 positions agree with TRBD1. The CDR3 totals 16 residues. After removal of 3 bases from V and 0 bases from J, the junction contained 5 bases not matched to a gene. The germline gives CDR1 GTSNPN, CDR2 SVGIG (reference sequence).

This chain joins TRBV19 and TRBJ1-4; D remains unclear. The CDR3 has 17 residues. Per germline, CDR1 LNHDA and CDR2 SQIVND (reference sequence). V was trimmed by 1 base and J by 0 bases, leaving 12 bases between them. DNA for the CDR3: TGTGCCAGTAGTATAGTTAGCCCCAGCGCAACTAATGAAAAACTGTTTTTT. It yields the protein CASSIVSPSATNEKLFF. Looking up the rest from reference TRBV19 and TRBJ1-4 gives the full variable domain: DGGITQSPKYLFRKEGQNVTLSCEQNLNHDAMYWYRQDPGQGLRLIYYSQIVNDFQKGDIAEGYSVSREKKESFPLTVTSAQKNPTAFYLCASSIVSPSATNEKLFFGSGTQLSVL.

This sequence joins TRBV9 and TRBJ2-2, with D tentatively TRBD2 (7 bases). The V and J ends lost 3 bases and 0 bases respectively, with 15 bases between them. This CDR3 contains 17 residues. From germline, CDR1 is SGDLS and CDR2 YYNGEE. CDR3 region: CASSGGRGISNTGELFF. CDR3 nucleotides: TGTGCCAGCAGCGGAGGGAGGGGGATTTCGAACACCGGGGAGCTGTTTTTT.

The rearrangement links TRBV6-2 or TRBV6-3 to TRBJ2-3, with 13 nucleotides matching TRBD2. Germline V CDR1 and CDR2: MNHEY, SVGEGT. Unmatched junction bases numbered 10, after V lost 6 bases and J lost 10 bases. The CDR3 sequence is 15 residues long. As DNA, the CDR3 is TGTGCCAGCAGCCCCACTAGCGGGGGGGTCTCTCCGCAGTATTTT. Protein sequence: CASSPTSGGVSPQYF.

CDR3 sequence reads: CASSFPGQPTDTQYF. CDR3 nucleotide sequence: TGTGCCAGCAGCTTCCCGGGACAGCCGACAGATACGCAGTATTTT. The chain recombines TRBV2 with TRBJ2-3; 7 bases fit TRBD1. Per the germline V gene, CDR1 is SNHLY and CDR2 is FYNNEI. V lost 6 bases to trimming and J lost 3 bases; unmatched junction nucleotides: 9. The CDR3 contains 15 residues.

This chain joins TRBV5-1 and TRBJ2-7; 8 positions agree with TRBD2. V shed 0 bases and J 4 bases; nucleotides not matched to a gene: 9. Germline V gives CDR1 SGHRS, CDR2 YFSETQ. The CDR3 loop spans 16 amino acids. DNA for the CDR3: TGCGCCAGCAGCTTGGCGGGCGCGGGGGGTGGGTACGAGCAGTACTTC. Encoded protein: CASSLAGAGGGYEQYF.

This clone was seen a handful of times. V is TRBV5-4 and J is TRBJ1-2, with a possible D match to TRBD1 (5 bases). V lost 4 bases and J 7 bases, leaving 11 bases between the germline ends. The CDR3 loop spans 12 amino acids. Per germline, CDR1 SGHNT and CDR2 YYREEE (reference sequence). CDR3 in amino acids: CASSRWGGGYTF. The CDR3, as DNA: TGTGCCAGCAGCCGCTGGGGCGGTGGCTACACCTTC.

The chain carries TRBV5-1 and TRBJ1-3; weak D call: TRBD1 (6 bases). Per germline, CDR1 SGHRS and CDR2 YFSETQ. V was cut by 0 bases and J by 4 bases, with 14 bases left in between. The CDR3 covers 16 residues. Written as DNA, the CDR3 is TGCGCCAGCAGCTTGGCAGGGGCTTTTTACGGAAACACCATATATTTT. Encoded protein: CASSLAGAFYGNTIYF.

This chain links TRBV4-2 with TRBJ2-3, with a possible D match to TRBD1 (5 bases). The CDR3 has 15 residues. Deletions cut 6 bases from V and 0 bases from J, with 13 bases between. Germline lookup yields CDR1 LGHNA and CDR2 YNFKEQ. In DNA, the CDR3 is TGTGCCAGCAGTCCAACAGGTACCAGCACAGATACGCAGTATTTT. Its protein product is CASSPTGTSTDTQYF.

This chain links TRBV19 with TRBJ1-1, with 11 bases fitting TRBD1. Germline V CDR1 and CDR2: LNHDA, SQIVND (reference sequence). The CDR3 consists of 16 residues. J was trimmed by 1 base and V by 3 bases; bases with no gene match: 4. Here the CDR3 DNA reads TGTGCCAGTAGTATCCAGGGGACAGGGGGGAACACTGAAGCTTTCTTT. Protein: CASSIQGTGGNTEAFF.

The chain links TRBV4-2 to TRBJ2-7; TRBD2 matches at 8 bases. The CDR3 has 18 amino acids. Germline trimming cut 0 bases from V and 0 bases from J; bases unmatched to any gene: 10. Germline-derived CDR1 and CDR2 are LGHNA and YNFKEQ. The CDR3 spells CASSQEDFRGGYSYEQYF. In DNA form, the CDR3 reads TGTGCCAGCAGCCAAGAGGACTTTCGGGGGGGATACTCCTACGAGCAGTACTTC.

The chain combines TRBV3-1 (or the pseudogene TRBV3-2) with TRBJ1-3; D is unresolved. There are 14 residues in the CDR3. Trimming stripped 1 base from V and 4 bases from J, with 8 bases between. Germline loops: CDR1 LGHDT, CDR2 YNNKEL (reference sequence). CDR3 DNA sequence: TGTGCCAGCAGCCAAGGAGGGTCAGGAAACACCATATATTTT. Amino acid sequence: CASSQGGSGNTIYF.

This clone has only a few counts. This sequence joins TRBV5-4 and TRBJ2-7; TRBD1 might be the D (6 bases). Per the germline V gene, CDR1 is SGHNT and CDR2 is YYREEE (reference sequence). There are 14 residues in the CDR3. Trimming took off 8 bases at V and 0 bases at J, with 15 bases between the two ends. The CDR3 reads CASSKDSGSYEQYF. The DNA for the CDR3 is TGTGCCAGTTCTAAGGACAGTGGCTCCTACGAGCAGTACTTC.